These 22 T cell receptor beta chains came from one sample sequenced in a study of T cells in Graves' hyperthyroidism and ophthalmopathy. TCR beta CDR3 region amplification was performed from RNA transcripts. The HTBI primer set was used in a first-round RT-PCR of the TCR CDR3. TCRdb re-called the multiplex PCR reads through MiXCR, storing one row per CDR3 protein. The table lists about 560,000 distinct CDR3 sequences, 16% of them singletons. Sequenced: blood. These receptor sequences come from a woman in her late teens or twenties with Graves' hyperthyroidism.

This clonotype was seen repeatedly, ten times or more. V and J are TRBV11-2 and TRBJ2-1, with TRBD1 matching 7 bases. Per the germline V gene, CDR1 is SGHAT and CDR2 is FQNNGV. This CDR3 spans 14 amino acids. V was pared by 5 bases and J by 6 bases, with 7 bases of the junction left unmatched. This CDR3 is CASSLTGAFNEQFF. The CDR3 region has the DNA TGTGCCAGCAGCCTTACAGGGGCATTCAATGAGCAGTTCTTC. The full variable domain, with the rest looked up from reference TRBV11-2 and TRBJ2-1, is EAGVAQSPRYKIIEKRQSVAFWCNPISGHATLYWYQQILGQGPKLLIQFQNNGVVDDSQLPKDRFSAERLKGVDSTLKIQPAKLEDSAVYLCASSLTGAFNEQFFGPGTRLTVL.

The chain links TRBV11-2 to TRBJ1-1, with D perhaps TRBD1 (5 bases). The germline V gene has CDR1 SGHAT and CDR2 FQNNGV. The CDR3 length is 13 residues. V lost 2 bases, J lost 11 bases, and 15 bases lay in between. This CDR3 is CASSLIQGPGAFF. The CDR3 coding sequence is TGTGCCAGCAGCTTAATCCAGGGCCCTGGGGCTTTCTTT. Full variable domain (remainder filled in from reference TRBV11-2 and TRBJ1-1): EAGVAQSPRYKIIEKRQSVAFWCNPISGHATLYWYQQILGQGPKLLIQFQNNGVVDDSQLPKDRFSAERLKGVDSTLKIQPAKLEDSAVYLCASSLIQGPGAFFGQGTRLTVV.

This clonotype has a count of ten or more. This chain links TRBV19 with TRBJ1-1, with no clear D. V was trimmed by 5 bases and J by 1 base, leaving 17 bases between them. The CDR3 consists of 16 residues. Germline loops: CDR1 LNHDA, CDR2 SQIVND (reference sequence). The DNA of the CDR3 is TGTGCCAGTAGTCTCCAAGTCGGACCGAGGAACACTGAAGCTTTCTTT. It specifies CASSLQVGPRNTEAFF.

The table lists this clonotype with a few counts. This CDR3 reads CASSYSHPSGLAGGGYNEQFF. DNA for the CDR3: TGCGCCAGCAGTTACTCCCACCCCTCCGGACTAGCGGGAGGCGGCTACAATGAGCAGTTCTTC. The genes are TRBV5-1 and TRBJ2-1; 14 nucleotides agree with TRBD2. Germline-derived CDR1 and CDR2 are SGHRS and YFSETQ. The CDR3 length is 21 residues. J was trimmed by 3 bases and V by 5 bases; bases with no gene match: 19.

This clonotype turned up a few times. The rearrangement joins TRBV10-1 to TRBJ1-1; the match to TRBD1 covers 7 bases. Losses at the gene ends were 10 bases for V and 4 bases for J; bases not matched to a gene: 9. The CDR3 consists of 13 residues. Germline CDR1 and CDR2: WNHNN and SYGVQD (reference sequence). As DNA, the CDR3 is TGCGCCACCCAGACAGGGACCGGCACTGAAGCTTTCTTT. This translates into CATQTGTGTEAFF.

The sample holds many counts of this clonotype. The chain combines TRBV20-1 with TRBJ2-3; D is unresolved. The V gene lost 0 bases and the J gene lost 0 bases, with 7 bases spanning the gap. The CDR3 spans 14 residues. Germline values: CDR1 DFQATT, CDR2 SNEGSKA (reference sequence). CDR3: CSARDDTSTDTQYF. The DNA for the CDR3 is TGCAGTGCTAGAGATGACACCAGCACAGATACGCAGTATTTT.

In its sample, this clonotype was seen many times. The chain joins TRBV20-1 to TRBJ2-5; no clear D gene. Germline CDR1 and CDR2: DFQATT and SNEGSKA (reference sequence). The CDR3 has 16 amino acids. V was pared by 0 bases and J by 5 bases, with 19 bases between. The CDR3 bases are TGCAGTGCTAGAGATCCCCATTCAGTGTCTTTCGAGACCCAGTACTTC. Amino acids: CSARDPHSVSFETQYF.

This clonotype was counted ten times or more. The J gene is TRBJ2-1, the V gene TRBV20-1; perhaps TRBD2 as D (6 bases). Deletions cut 3 bases from V and 6 bases from J, with 18 bases between. The germline V gene has CDR1 DFQATT and CDR2 SNEGSKA (reference sequence). The CDR3 sequence is 15 residues long. Here the CDR3 reads CSASGGTVLLNEQFF. The CDR3 DNA reads TGCAGTGCTAGCGGAGGGACTGTTCTCCTCAATGAGCAGTTCTTC.

This clonotype was seen many times. V and J are TRBV20-1 and TRBJ1-5; weak D call: TRBD1 (5 bases). V gave up 4 bases and J gave up 4 bases, with 11 bases separating them. The CDR3 is 13 amino acids. The germline V gene has CDR1 DFQATT and CDR2 SNEGSKA (reference sequence). CDR3 nucleotides: TGCAGTGCTAAAGGGACTGGAAATCAGCCCCAGCATTTT. Residues: CSAKGTGNQPQHF.

V gene TRBV2 combines with J gene TRBJ1-3; tentative D call: TRBD1 (5 bases). The CDR3 extends over 15 amino acids. The V gene's germline CDR1 is SNHLY and CDR2 FYNNEI. V shed 6 bases and J shed 0 bases, with 12 bases lying between them. This chain's CDR3 is CASSWDWSSGNTIYF. CDR3 sequence (DNA): TGTGCCAGCAGCTGGGACTGGAGCTCTGGAAACACCATATATTTT.

This clonotype was seen repeatedly, ten times or more. The chain links TRBV7-9 to TRBJ2-7, with D unclear. CDR1 is SEHNR, CDR2 FQNEAQ, per germline (reference sequence). The CDR3 has 14 amino acids. Trimming removed 4 bases from V and 0 bases from J, with 10 bases in between. CDR3 sequence reads: CASSSDAHSYEQYF. For the CDR3, the DNA is TGTGCCAGCAGCTCCGATGCGCACTCCTACGAGCAGTACTTC.

This clonotype was counted many times. The gene calls are TRBV11-2 and TRBJ2-3; D is perhaps TRBD1 or TRBD2 (5 bases each). This CDR3 is 19 amino acids long. Per the germline V gene, CDR1 is SGHAT and CDR2 is FQNNGV. The germline V and J ends were trimmed by 6 bases and 0 bases, with 25 bases remaining between them. CDR3 loop: CASSTTSEGRLASTDTQYF. The CDR3 DNA reads TGTGCCAGCAGTACCACCAGTGAGGGGCGACTGGCTAGCACAGATACGCAGTATTTT. Drawing the rest from reference TRBV11-2 and TRBJ2-3, the complete variable domain is EAGVAQSPRYKIIEKRQSVAFWCNPISGHATLYWYQQILGQGPKLLIQFQNNGVVDDSQLPKDRFSAERLKGVDSTLKIQPAKLEDSAVYLCASSTTSEGRLASTDTQYFGPGTRLTVL.

This clonotype was observed a few times. The chain has TRBV19 and TRBJ2-3, with D hard to call. Germline V gives CDR1 LNHDA, CDR2 SQIVND (reference sequence). CDR3 length equals 14 residues. The germline V and J ends were trimmed by 0 bases and 3 bases, with 7 bases remaining between them. The CDR3 loop reads CASSIEAVTDTQYF. The CDR3 nucleotides read TGTGCCAGTAGTATAGAGGCTGTAACAGATACGCAGTATTTT. The full variable domain, completed using reference TRBV19 and TRBJ2-3, is DGGITQSPKYLFRKEGQNVTLSCEQNLNHDAMYWYRQDPGQGLRLIYYSQIVNDFQKGDIAEGYSVSREKKESFPLTVTSAQKNPTAFYLCASSIEAVTDTQYFGPGTRLTVL.

This clonotype was observed many times. The chain carries TRBV14 and TRBJ2-3; a weak D match, TRBD2 (7 bases). Trimming took 1 base from V and 6 from J, leaving 20 bases between them. This CDR3 is built from 17 residues. Germline CDR1 SGHDN, CDR2 FVKESK. The CDR3 region is CASSQVRGAPSGDTQYF. The CDR3 nucleotides are TGTGCCAGCAGCCAAGTACGGGGGGCTCCCAGCGGGGATACGCAGTATTTT.

This clonotype was observed many times. V usage is TRBV20-1 and J usage is TRBJ2-7; D might be TRBD2 (7 bases). The CDR3 has 15 amino acids. Germline V gene data show CDR1 as DFQATT and CDR2 as SNEGSKA (reference sequence). V was trimmed by 0 bases and J by 4 bases, leaving 16 bases between them. The CDR3 here is CSARDLGGGFYEQYF. In DNA, the CDR3 is TGCAGTGCTAGAGATCTAGGCGGGGGCTTTTACGAGCAGTACTTC.

This clonotype was seen a single time. This sequence joins TRBV15 and TRBJ2-7, with D unresolved. The CDR3 is 14 residues long. CDR1 LNHNV and CDR2 YYDKDF come from the germline V gene (reference sequence). Trimming took 2 bases from V and 3 from J, leaving 11 bases between them. The CDR3 loop reads CATSRPNDNYEQYF. In DNA, the CDR3 is TGTGCCACCAGCAGACCCAACGACAACTACGAGCAGTACTTC.

This clonotype was seen repeatedly, ten times or more. This sequence joins TRBV7-9 and TRBJ1-5; tentatively, D is TRBD1 (5 bases). V was cut by 5 bases and J by 6 bases, with 14 bases left in between. Germline CDR1 SEHNR, CDR2 FQNEAQ (reference sequence). The CDR3 is made up of 14 amino acids. The CDR3 DNA reads as TGTGCCAGCAGCCCAGTGGGGGGTAGTCAGCCCCAGCATTTT. Its translation: CASSPVGGSQPQHF.

This clonotype has ten or more counts. The J gene is TRBJ2-7, the V gene TRBV30; D not certain. The germline V gene encodes CDR1 GTSNPN and CDR2 SVGIG (reference sequence). This CDR3 is built from 16 residues. Trimming stripped 0 bases from V and 0 bases from J, with 15 bases between. CDR3 bases: TGTGCCTGGAGTGTTGGGGTTAGCCCCTACTCCTACGAGCAGTACTTC. It translates to CAWSVGVSPYSYEQYF.

This rearrangement joins TRBV2 to TRBJ2-7, with 12 bases identical to TRBD2. The CDR3 is 16 amino acids. V trimming: 4 bases; J trimming: 0 bases; junction bases outside the gene matches: 4. Germline V lookup: CDR1 SNHLY, CDR2 FYNNEI. The chain's CDR3 is CASSGGTSGFSYEQYF. The CDR3 DNA reads TGTGCCAGCAGTGGAGGGACTAGCGGGTTCTCCTACGAGCAGTACTTC.

V usage is TRBV9 and J usage is TRBJ2-1; tentatively, D is TRBD2 (5 bases). The CDR3 is 16 amino acids. Trimming removed 0 bases from V and 6 bases from J, with 16 bases in between. CDR1 and CDR2 (germline): SGDLS, YYNGEE. CDR3 amino acids: CASSVESGPLPNEQFF. The CDR3 DNA sequence: TGTGCCAGCAGCGTAGAAAGCGGACCACTCCCCAATGAGCAGTTCTTC. Variable domain in full (rest from reference TRBV9 and TRBJ2-1): DSGVTQTPKHLITATGQRVTLRCSPRSGDLSVYWYQQSLDQGLQFLIQYYNGEERAKGNILERFSAQQFPDLHSELNLSSLELGDSALYFCASSVESGPLPNEQFFGPGTRLTVL.

This clonotype was counted many times. The gene calls are TRBV6-2 or TRBV6-3 and TRBJ2-1; possible D gene TRBD1, 6 bases. V was cut by 6 bases and J by 1 base, with 16 bases left in between. The length of the CDR3 is 16 residues. CDR1 and CDR2 from the germline V gene are MNHEY and SVGEGT. CDR3 coding DNA: TGTGCCAGCAGATGGGGTGGGGGCGGTTCCTACAATGAGCAGTTCTTC. This sequence encodes CASRWGGGGSYNEQFF.

The genes are TRBV19 and TRBJ2-3; 10 nucleotides agree with TRBD2. After removal of 3 bases from V and 7 bases from J, the junction contained 13 bases not matched to a gene. Germline assignment: CDR1 LNHDA and CDR2 SQIVND (reference sequence). The CDR3 totals 17 residues. The CDR3 region has the DNA TGTGCCAGTAGTATCCCCCGGACTAGCGGACCCACCTATACGCAGTATTTT. It specifies CASSIPRTSGPTYTQYF.